Listed below are T cell receptor beta chains from one sample, sequenced in a study of CD8+CD57+ T cells in acquired aplastic anemia. TCRdb processed the reads anew with MiXCR; each CDR3 protein has one entry. The sample contains 260,000 or so distinct CDR3 sequences, roughly 82% of which appear only once. The specimen was sorted CD4+, CD8+, or CD8+CD57+ T cells (not recorded which) from PBMCs. These receptor sequences come from a human donor with aplastic anemia. Each CDR3 is given with its conserved first and last residue. The order of the fields is V gene, J gene, CDR3 protein.

>TRBV7-2|TRBJ2-1
CASSLVACRNAQFF
>TRBV7-8|TRBJ2-3
CASSFAPDGATQYF
>TRBV4-1|TRBJ2-5
CAGSRNQETQYF
>TRBV20-1|TRBJ1-2
CSARHPRGDKGYTF
>TRBV7-9|TRBJ1-1
CASSFQLTGKTEAFF
>TRBV7-6|TRBJ2-3
CASTLAGVPAREYF
>TRBV9|TRBJ2-1
CASGEGASIHSYEQFF
>TRBV5-6|TRBJ2-5
CASSLRWTWGETQYF
>TRBV7-9|TRBJ2-1
CARRLAPGTEQFF
>TRBV19|TRBJ1-6
CASSDRAYNSPLHF
>TRBV7-6|TRBJ2-7
CASSFRGHEVLEEYF
>TRBV7-9|TRBJ2-3
CASSLTAMDTQYF
>TRBV24-1|TRBJ2-1
CATGRGGSRDEQFF
>TRBV7-8|TRBJ1-2
CASSSRNRGYYYGYTF
>TRBV15|TRBJ2-3
CATSSGRPDRDPTDTQYF
>TRBV20-1|TRBJ2-1
CSARARAGENNEQFF
>TRBV5-6|TRBJ1-1
CASSLDGAGNTEAFF
>TRBV20-1|TRBJ1-1
CSASSQDTLPANTEAFF
>TRBV20-1|TRBJ1-2
CSVVDTDYGYTF
>TRBV20-1|TRBJ2-7
CSAMGGRDRKQYF
>TRBV7-2|TRBJ1-6
CASSSGEGGYISRLHF
>TRBV9|TRBJ2-4
CASSGGQGNTQYF
>TRBV9|TRBJ2-1
CASSVAAGRGYLQFF
>TRBV24-1|TRBJ1-2
CATSDFRGAGYTF
>TRBV7-8|TRBJ1-1
CASSLAGGPVTQYFF
>TRBV2|TRBJ1-1
CASSDGLSTEAFF
>TRBV7-2|TRBJ1-2
CASSWGGGSNNEYTF
>TRBV20-1|TRBJ2-7
CSARDSLATYEQYF
>TRBV5-5|TRBJ2-1
CASSPPLGTLNEQFF
>TRBV15|TRBJ2-1
CATSRGIEQSKQFF
>TRBV2|TRBJ2-2
CASSLVPGETYF
>TRBV7-8|TRBJ1-2
CASSQGPAGSSPF
>TRBV5-1|TRBJ2-1
CASSDYSNEQFF
>TRBV9|TRBJ2-7
CAFPSDPMIYEQYF
>TRBV7-9|TRBJ1-2
CASSLTRSADYGYTF
>TRBV7-8|TRBJ2-7
CASAGTGFHEQYF
>TRBV15|TRBJ2-5
CANKIGAYQETQYF
>TRBV2|TRBJ1-2
CASGDGGTGTQDFTF
>TRBV20-1|TRBJ2-7
CSASSMNAPPGQGGEQYF
>TRBV19|TRBJ2-1
CASAIASGAQNEQFF
>TRBV7-9|TRBJ1-1
CASSLEGRARVKDEAFF
>TRBV10-3|TRBJ2-1
CAISESTSGGLVGEQFF